In this sample, the clone carrying this TCR beta chain turned up once. As yet, its antigen is unknown. This same CDR3 is encoded by further DNA sequences in the sample. Memory CD4+ cells were the fraction left after CD45RA+ naive selection. The data were taken from a study of shared clonotypes between healthy human individuals. Across the study: CD8 memory received one plate per donor, CD8 naive two, CD4 memory three and CD4 naive three.

Study results and caveats: The authors sampled blood alone, and tissue repertoires likely differ.

Clones were sequenced by immunoSEQ multiplex PCR, and TCRdb holds only the in-frame ones, with some missing. The repertoire holds more than 2,000,000 clones, with more than 90% as singletons. The specimen was naive CD4+ T cells sorted from blood. Subset specified: CD45RA+ positively selected. The sequence was obtained from a man in his late teens or twenties in good health.

The CDR3 sequence: CASSLDRGGYGYTF. CDR3 DNA sequence: TGTGCCAGCAGCTTAGACAGGGGGGGCTATGGCTACACCTTC. The chain links TRBV7-9 to TRBJ1-2, with 8 nucleotides matching TRBD1. V trimming: 1 base; J trimming: 4 bases; junction bases outside the gene matches: 2. The CDR3 has 14 amino acids. Germline CDR1 SEHNR, CDR2 FQNEAQ (reference sequence). Together with reference TRBV7-9 and TRBJ1-2, the CDR3 gives the full variable domain: DTGVSQNPRHKITKRGQNVTFRCDPISEHNRLYWYRQTLGQGPEFLTYFQNEAQLEKSRLLSDRFSAERPKGSFSTLEIQRTEQGDSAMYLCASSLDRGGYGYTFGSGTRLTVV.